One and the same sample provided the 7 T cell receptor delta chains below, sequenced in a study of gammadelta T cells in human blood (dated by TCRdb to 2019 to 2021). The method behind the library was RT-PCR. TCRdb shows the sequencer as Illumina MiSeq. Via CATT, TCRdb reprocessed the public reads, and rows with identical DNA were then joined. The sample table holds about 1,400 delta-chain clones, of which approximately 15% were seen once. About a tenth of the sample rests with the top ten. The sequenced sample consisted of non-Vgamma9Vdelta2 gamma-delta T cells from infant blood. All receptors come from a human donor.

Worth noting for this clone: This likely reflects a read error, since a far larger clone is one base away. The chain combines TRDV1 with TRDJ3; D not resolved. In germline, CDR1 is TSWWSYY, CDR2 QGS. With 1 base removed from V and 5 bases from J, the gap between germline ends came to 12 bases. The CDR3 has 17 residues. The CDR3 region has the DNA TGTGCTCTTGGGGAACGTGGTAATGACGGGGACACCCGACAGATGTTTTTC. It is translated as CALGERGNDGDTRQMFF.

In this sample, this clone turned up a few times. A read error is likely here: a far larger clone is one base away. This sequence joins TRDV2 and TRDJ3; 8 nucleotides agree with TRDD3. As TCRdb names no J gene, one was assigned here on the basis of a DNA match to germline. The CDR3 covers 17 residues. Germline CDR1 and CDR2: GEAIGNYY and EKD. Here the CDR3 reads CACDTGDSSRDTRQMFF. CDR3 DNA sequence: TGTGCCTGTGACACGGGGGATAGCTCCAGGGACACCCGACAGATGTTTTTC.

This clone is termed medium-sized. A read error may be the cause here, since a much bigger clone is one base away. J is TRDJ3 and V is TRDV1, with 8 bases lining up with TRDD2. The germline gives CDR1 TSWWSYY, CDR2 QGS. With V trimmed by 5 bases and J by 1 base, 13 bases remained unmatched. CDR3 length: 20 residues. The CDR3 region is CALGKIFLRHTSWDTRQMFF. The CDR3 DNA is TGTGCTCTTGGGAAGATCTTCCTACGACACACATCCTGGGACACCCGACAGATGTTTTTC.

Of note for this clone: A read error is likely here: a far larger clone is one base away. This chain links TRDV1 with TRDJ1, with 10 bases lining up with TRDD3. The CDR3 extends over 19 amino acids. V lost 3 bases to trimming and J lost 2 bases; unmatched junction nucleotides: 15. Germline values: CDR1 TSWWSYY, CDR2 QGS. This chain's CDR3 is CALGEPKGTLLGDTDKLIF. The CDR3 DNA is TGTGCTCTTGGGGAGCCCAAGGGTACGTTACTGGGGGATACCGATAAACTCATCTTT.

This clone qualifies as medium-sized (0.01 to 0.1%). The V and J genes are TRDV1 and TRDJ1; 13 positions match TRDD3. The V gene end was trimmed by 8 bases and the J gene end by 3 bases; junction bases not matched to a gene: 12. This CDR3 has 17 residues. Germline V gives CDR1 TSWWSYY, CDR2 QGS. The CDR3 is CALKLGDTQRGSDKLIF. In DNA, the CDR3 is TGTGCTCTTAAACTGGGGGATACGCAAAGAGGGTCCGATAAACTCATCTTT.

Concerning this clone itself: A far larger clone is a single base away, which makes a read error likely. The chain recombines TRDV3 with TRDJ1, with TRDD3 matching over 9 bases. Germline CDR1 is TVYSNPD and CDR2 is GDNSRS (reference sequence). Trimming took 4 bases from V and 3 from J; bases not matched to a gene: 12. The CDR3 is 15 amino acids. As DNA, the CDR3 is TGTGCCTGCCTCTCGGGGGATACCGCGGCCGATAAACTCATCTTT. The encoded protein is CACLSGDTAADKLIF.

In regard to this clone: This sequence is one base from a far larger clone and is likely a read error. The chain joins TRDV2 to TRDJ3; D uncertain. CDR3 length equals 18 residues. CDR1 is GEAIGNYY and CDR2 is EKD in the germline V gene. CDR3 sequence: CASDKREGFSWDTRQMFF. CDR3 nucleotide sequence: TGTGCCAGTGACAAGAGGGAAGGATTCTCCTGGGACACCCGACAGATGTTTTTC.